The present T cell receptor (beta chain) was sequenced within a study of T cell clusters in autoimmune cytopenias. Regarding the study as a whole: A dominant lymphoma-associated repertoire apparently masked the cluster-lack signature in secondary cytopenia versus chronic lymphocytic leukemia. TRB repertoire shifts in secondary cytopenia and chronic lymphocytic leukemia mostly reflected lymphoma, not autoimmunity. The T cell clusters came from computational analysis alone and lack functional validation.

Details on this clonotype: The antigen remains unidentified.

TRB was amplified from roughly 250 ng of peripheral blood genomic DNA per sample. TRB was amplified by touch-down multiplex PCR, primer pools A and B combined. No DNA is given; TCRdb re-called the multiplex PCR reads and lists each CDR3 protein once. The listing records roughly 8,300 distinct CDR3 sequences. The receptor's source is a human donor with an autoimmune cytopenia or autoimmune hepatitis (not recorded which). Sequences were obtained from peripheral blood.

The CDR3: CASSLGLAGNTGELFF. The chain combines TRBV7-9 with TRBJ2-2; the TCRdb call, TRBD2, lacks DNA for checking. This CDR3 has 16 amino acids. The germline CDR1 and CDR2 sequences are SEHNR and FQNEAQ (reference sequence). Using reference TRBV7-9 and TRBJ2-2 for the parts outside the CDR3, the full variable domain is DTGVSQNPRHKITKRGQNVTFRCDPISEHNRLYWYRQTLGQGPEFLTYFQNEAQLEKSRLLSDRFSAERPKGSFSTLEIQRTEQGDSAMYLCASSLGLAGNTGELFFGEGSRLTVL.